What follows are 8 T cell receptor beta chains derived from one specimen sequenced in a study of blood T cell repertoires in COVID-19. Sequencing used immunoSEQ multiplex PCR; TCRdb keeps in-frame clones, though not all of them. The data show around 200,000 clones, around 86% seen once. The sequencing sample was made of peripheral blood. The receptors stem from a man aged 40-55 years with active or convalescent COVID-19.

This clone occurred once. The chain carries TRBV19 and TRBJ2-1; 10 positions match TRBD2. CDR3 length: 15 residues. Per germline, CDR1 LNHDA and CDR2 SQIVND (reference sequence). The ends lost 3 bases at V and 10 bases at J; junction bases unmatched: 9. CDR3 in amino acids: CASSMVAGGQREQFF. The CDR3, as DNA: TGTGCCAGTAGTATGGTAGCGGGGGGCCAAAGGGAGCAGTTCTTC.

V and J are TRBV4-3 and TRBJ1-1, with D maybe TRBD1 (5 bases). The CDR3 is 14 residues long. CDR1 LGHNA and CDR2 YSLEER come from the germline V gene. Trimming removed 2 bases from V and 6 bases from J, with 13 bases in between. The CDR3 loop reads CASSQMMHRPEAFF. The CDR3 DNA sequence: TGCGCCAGCAGCCAAATGATGCACAGGCCTGAAGCTTTCTTT.

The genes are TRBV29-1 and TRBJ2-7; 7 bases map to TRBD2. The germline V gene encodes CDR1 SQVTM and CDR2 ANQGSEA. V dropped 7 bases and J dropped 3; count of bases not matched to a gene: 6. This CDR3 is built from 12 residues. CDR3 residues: CSGGTGGYEQYF. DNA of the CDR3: TGCAGCGGGGGGACGGGGGGCTACGAGCAGTACTTC.

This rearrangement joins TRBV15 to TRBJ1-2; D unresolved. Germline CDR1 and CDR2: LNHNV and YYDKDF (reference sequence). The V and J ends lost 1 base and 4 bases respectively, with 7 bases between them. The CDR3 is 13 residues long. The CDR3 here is CATSRAKSYGYTF. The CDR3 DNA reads TGTGCCACCAGCAGAGCCAAATCCTATGGCTACACCTTC.

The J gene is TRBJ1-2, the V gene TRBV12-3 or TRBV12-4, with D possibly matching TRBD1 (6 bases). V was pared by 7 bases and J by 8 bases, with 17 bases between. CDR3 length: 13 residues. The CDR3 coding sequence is TGTGCCAGCAAGGGGGGGTGGGCTGGAGGCTACACCTTC. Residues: CASKGGWAGGYTF.

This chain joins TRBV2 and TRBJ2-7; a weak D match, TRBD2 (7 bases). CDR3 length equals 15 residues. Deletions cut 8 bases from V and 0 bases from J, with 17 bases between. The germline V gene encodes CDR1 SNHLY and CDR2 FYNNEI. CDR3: CASEGGLILSYEQYF. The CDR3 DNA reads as TGTGCCAGCGAGGGGGGGTTGATCCTCTCCTACGAGCAGTACTTC.

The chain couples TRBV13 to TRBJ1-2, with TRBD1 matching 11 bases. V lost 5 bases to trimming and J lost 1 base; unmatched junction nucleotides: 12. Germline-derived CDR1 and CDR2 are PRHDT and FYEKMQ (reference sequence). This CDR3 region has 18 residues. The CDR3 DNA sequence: TGTGCCAGCAGCGCCCCTCGGGACAGGGGGATTTTTAACTATGGCTACACCTTC. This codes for CASSAPRDRGIFNYGYTF. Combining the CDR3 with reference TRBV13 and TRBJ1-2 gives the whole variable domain AAGVIQSPRHLIKEKRETATLKCYPIPRHDTVYWYQQGPGQDPQFLISFYEKMQSDKGSIPDRFSAQQFSDYHSELNMSSLELGDSALYFCASSAPRDRGIFNYGYTFGSGTRLTVV.

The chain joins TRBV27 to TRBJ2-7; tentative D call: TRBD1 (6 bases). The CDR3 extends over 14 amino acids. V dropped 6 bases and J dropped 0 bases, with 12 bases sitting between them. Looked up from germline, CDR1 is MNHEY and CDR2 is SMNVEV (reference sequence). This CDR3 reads CASSRTAYSYEQYF. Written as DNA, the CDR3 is TGTGCCAGCAGCCGGACAGCTTACTCCTACGAGCAGTACTTC.